The T cell receptor (beta chain) under discussion was sequenced for a study of cytomegalovirus exposure and HLA in healthy donors. General observations from the study: Presence/absence analyses supposed approximately even sequencing depth among donors.

The PCR was carried out with 60 Vbeta primers and 13 Jbeta primers. Repertoires were generated with immunoSEQ multiplex PCR, while TCRdb's copy carries only in-frame clones and drops some. Altogether some 200,000 clones are present, approximately 70% being singletons, with the ten largest covering approximately 1.8%. Germline assignment: CDR1 SGHRS and CDR2 YFSETQ. The CDR3 spans 16 residues. V dropped 0 bases and J dropped 5 bases, with 17 bases sitting between them. A remark on this clone: Its antigen remains unidentified.

This receptor was obtained from a woman aged 25 to 39 in good health and CMV-seronegative. Sample: PBMCs. The rearrangement joins TRBV5-1 to TRBJ1-1; D is perhaps TRBD1 (6 bases). The CDR3 nucleotides read TGCGCCAGCAGCTTGGAGCTGGGCAGGGGTGAGACTGAAGCTTTCTTT. Translation: CASSLELGRGETEAFF.